The present T cell receptor beta chain was sequenced within a study of shared clonotypes between healthy human individuals. The V and J ends lost 1 base and 0 bases respectively, with 7 bases between them. This CDR3 is built from 15 residues. Germline values: CDR1 MNHNS, CDR2 SASEGT. Genomic DNA per cell subset filled all wells of several immunoSEQ plates. Clones were read by immunoSEQ multiplex PCR, and TCRdb kept only the in-frame ones, dropping some. Here the sample spans 850,000 to 1,200,000 clones, more than 60% being singletons. The J gene is TRBJ1-5, the V gene TRBV6-1; D unresolved. The sample taken for sequencing was memory CD4+ T cells sorted from blood. Subset noted: CD45RA-negative fraction. This receptor was taken from a man between 18 and 35 years old in good health. The CDR3 protein is CASSEVSYSNQPQHF. The CDR3 bases are TGTGCCAGCAGTGAAGTCAGTTATAGCAATCAGCCCCAGCATTTT.